This T cell receptor beta chain was documented in a study of blood T cell repertoires in COVID-19. The CDR3 has 15 amino acids. The V segment lost 4 bases and the J segment 5 bases; nucleotides outside the gene matches: 7. Germline V CDR1 and CDR2: SGHAT, FQNNGV. The repertoire was sequenced with immunoSEQ multiplex PCR; TCRdb's copy has only in-frame clones and lacks some. The table records about 270,000 clones, 65% to 90% of them present only once. This receptor was obtained from a human donor in a cohort sampled during active COVID-19. This chain joins TRBV11-2 and TRBJ2-2; the match to TRBD2 covers 7 bases. Sequenced: peripheral blood. The CDR3 reads CASSWGGSGTGELFF. For the CDR3, the DNA is TGTGCCAGCAGCTGGGGGGGTAGCGGGACCGGGGAGCTGTTTTTT. The whole variable domain, remainder taken from reference TRBV11-2 and TRBJ2-2, is EAGVAQSPRYKIIEKRQSVAFWCNPISGHATLYWYQQILGQGPKLLIQFQNNGVVDDSQLPKDRFSAERLKGVDSTLKIQPAKLEDSAVYLCASSWGGSGTGELFFGEGSRLTVL.